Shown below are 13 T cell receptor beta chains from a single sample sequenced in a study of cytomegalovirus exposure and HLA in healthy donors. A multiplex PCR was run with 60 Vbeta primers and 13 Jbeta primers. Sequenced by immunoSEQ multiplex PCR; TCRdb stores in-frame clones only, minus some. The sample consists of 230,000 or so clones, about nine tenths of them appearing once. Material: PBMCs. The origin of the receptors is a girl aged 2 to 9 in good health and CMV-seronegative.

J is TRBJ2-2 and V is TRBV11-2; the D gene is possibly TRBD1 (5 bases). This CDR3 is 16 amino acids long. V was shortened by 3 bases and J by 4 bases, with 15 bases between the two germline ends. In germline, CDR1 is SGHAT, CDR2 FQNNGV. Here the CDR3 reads CASSFDPQGGTGELFF. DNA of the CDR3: TGTGCCAGCAGCTTCGACCCCCAGGGTGGCACCGGGGAGCTGTTTTTT. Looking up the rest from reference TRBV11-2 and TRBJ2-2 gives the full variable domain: EAGVAQSPRYKIIEKRQSVAFWCNPISGHATLYWYQQILGQGPKLLIQFQNNGVVDDSQLPKDRFSAERLKGVDSTLKIQPAKLEDSAVYLCASSFDPQGGTGELFFGEGSRLTVL.

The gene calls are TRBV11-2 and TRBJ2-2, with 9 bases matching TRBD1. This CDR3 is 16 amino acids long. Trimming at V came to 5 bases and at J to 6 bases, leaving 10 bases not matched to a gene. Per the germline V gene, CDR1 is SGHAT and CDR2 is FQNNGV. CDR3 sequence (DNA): TGTGCCAGCAGCCACAGGACAGGGGAAATAGCCGGGGAGCTGTTTTTT. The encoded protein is CASSHRTGEIAGELFF.

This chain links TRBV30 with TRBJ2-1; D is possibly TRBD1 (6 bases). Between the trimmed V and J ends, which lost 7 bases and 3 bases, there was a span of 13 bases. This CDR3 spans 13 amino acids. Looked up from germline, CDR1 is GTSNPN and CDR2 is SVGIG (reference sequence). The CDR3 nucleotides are TGTGCCTCCACCGGACAGCGCTACAATGAGCAGTTCTTC. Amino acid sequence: CASTGQRYNEQFF. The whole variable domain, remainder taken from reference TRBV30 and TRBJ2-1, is SQTIHQWPATLVQPVGSPLSLECTVEGTSNPNLYWYRQAAGRGLQLLFYSVGIGQISSEVPQNLSASRPQDRQFILSSKKLLLSDSGFYLCASTGQRYNEQFFGPGTRLTVL.

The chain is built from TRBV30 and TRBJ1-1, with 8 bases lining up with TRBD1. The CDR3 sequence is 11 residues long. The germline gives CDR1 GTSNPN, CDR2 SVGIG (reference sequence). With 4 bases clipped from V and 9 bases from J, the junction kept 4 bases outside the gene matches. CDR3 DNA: TGTGCCTGGAACTGGGACAGGCAAGCTTTCTTT. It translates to CAWNWDRQAFF. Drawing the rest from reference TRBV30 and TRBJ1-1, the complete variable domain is SQTIHQWPATLVQPVGSPLSLECTVEGTSNPNLYWYRQAAGRGLQLLFYSVGIGQISSEVPQNLSASRPQDRQFILSSKKLLLSDSGFYLCAWNWDRQAFFGQGTRLTVV.

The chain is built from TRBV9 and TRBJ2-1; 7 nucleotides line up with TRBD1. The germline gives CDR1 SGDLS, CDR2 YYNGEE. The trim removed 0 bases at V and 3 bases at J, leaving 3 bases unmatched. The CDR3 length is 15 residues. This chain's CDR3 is CASSVGQGNYNEQFF. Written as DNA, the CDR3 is TGTGCCAGCAGCGTAGGACAGGGTAACTACAATGAGCAGTTCTTC.

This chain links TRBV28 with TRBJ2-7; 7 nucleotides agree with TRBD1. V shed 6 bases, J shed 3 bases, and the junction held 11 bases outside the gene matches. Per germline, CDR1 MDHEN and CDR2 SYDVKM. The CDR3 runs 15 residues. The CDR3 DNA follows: TGTGCCAGCAGAAGACCGGGACAGCACAGCTACGAGCAGTACTTC. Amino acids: CASRRPGQHSYEQYF.

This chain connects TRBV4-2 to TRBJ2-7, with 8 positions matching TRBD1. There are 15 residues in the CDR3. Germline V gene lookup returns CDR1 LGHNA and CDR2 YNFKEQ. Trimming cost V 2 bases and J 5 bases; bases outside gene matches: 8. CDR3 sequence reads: CASSQRTGTGHEQYF. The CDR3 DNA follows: TGTGCCAGCAGCCAACGGACAGGGACAGGCCACGAGCAGTACTTC.

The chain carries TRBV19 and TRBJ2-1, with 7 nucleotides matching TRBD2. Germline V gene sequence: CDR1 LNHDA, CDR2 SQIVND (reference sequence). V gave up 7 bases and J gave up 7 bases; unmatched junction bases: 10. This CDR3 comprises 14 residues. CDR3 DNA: TGTGCCAGTAAAACGGGCGGGAGAGCGAATGAGCAGTTCTTC. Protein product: CASKTGGRANEQFF.

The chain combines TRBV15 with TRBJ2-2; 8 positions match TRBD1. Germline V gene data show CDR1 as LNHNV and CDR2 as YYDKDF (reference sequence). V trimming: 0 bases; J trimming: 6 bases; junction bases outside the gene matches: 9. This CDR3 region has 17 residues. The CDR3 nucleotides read TGTGCCACCAGCAGAGAGTCAATGGACAGGGCCGCCGGGGAGCTGTTTTTT. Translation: CATSRESMDRAAGELFF.

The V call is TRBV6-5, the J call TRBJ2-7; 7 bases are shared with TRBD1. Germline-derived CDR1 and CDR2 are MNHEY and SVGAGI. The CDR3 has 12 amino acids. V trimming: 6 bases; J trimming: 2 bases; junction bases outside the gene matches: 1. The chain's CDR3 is CASRDRAYEQYF. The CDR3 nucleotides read TGTGCCAGCAGAGACAGGGCCTACGAGCAGTACTTC.

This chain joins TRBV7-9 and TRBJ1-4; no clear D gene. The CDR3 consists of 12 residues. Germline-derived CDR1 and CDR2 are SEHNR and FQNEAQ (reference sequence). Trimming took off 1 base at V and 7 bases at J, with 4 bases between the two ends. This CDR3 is CASSLVSEKLFF. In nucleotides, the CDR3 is TGTGCCAGCAGCTTAGTCAGTGAAAAACTGTTTTTT.

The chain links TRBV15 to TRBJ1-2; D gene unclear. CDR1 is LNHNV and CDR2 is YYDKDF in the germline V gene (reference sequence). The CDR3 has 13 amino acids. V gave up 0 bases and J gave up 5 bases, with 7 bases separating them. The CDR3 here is CATSRDGRYGYTF. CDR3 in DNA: TGTGCCACCAGCAGAGATGGGAGGTATGGCTACACCTTC.

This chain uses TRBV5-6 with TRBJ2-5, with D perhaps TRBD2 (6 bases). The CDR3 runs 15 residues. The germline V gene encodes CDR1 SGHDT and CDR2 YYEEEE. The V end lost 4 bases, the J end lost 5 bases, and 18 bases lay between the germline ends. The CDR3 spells CASSDPLRDGETQYF. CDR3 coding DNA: TGTGCCAGCAGCGACCCTTTGCGGGACGGGGAGACCCAGTACTTC.